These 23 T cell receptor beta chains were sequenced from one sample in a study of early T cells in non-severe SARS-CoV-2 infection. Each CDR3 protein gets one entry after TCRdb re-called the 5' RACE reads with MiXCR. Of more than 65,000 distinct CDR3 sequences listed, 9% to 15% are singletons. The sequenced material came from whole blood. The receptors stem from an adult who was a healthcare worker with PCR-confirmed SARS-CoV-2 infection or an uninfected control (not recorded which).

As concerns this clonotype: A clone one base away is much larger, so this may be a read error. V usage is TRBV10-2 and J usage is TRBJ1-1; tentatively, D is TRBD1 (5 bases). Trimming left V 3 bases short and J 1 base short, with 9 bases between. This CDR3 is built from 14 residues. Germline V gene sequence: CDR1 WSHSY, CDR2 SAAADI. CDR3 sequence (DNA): TGCGCCAGCAGTGATGGGGACGCGAACACTGAAGCTTTCTTT. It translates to CASSDGDANTEAFF.

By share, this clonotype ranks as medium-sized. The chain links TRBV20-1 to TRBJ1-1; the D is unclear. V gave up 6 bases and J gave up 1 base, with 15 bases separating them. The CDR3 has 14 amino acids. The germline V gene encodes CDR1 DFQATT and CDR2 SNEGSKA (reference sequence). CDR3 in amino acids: CSAQQRITNTEAFF. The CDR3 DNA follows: TGCAGTGCCCAGCAGCGCATTACGAACACTGAAGCTTTCTTT.

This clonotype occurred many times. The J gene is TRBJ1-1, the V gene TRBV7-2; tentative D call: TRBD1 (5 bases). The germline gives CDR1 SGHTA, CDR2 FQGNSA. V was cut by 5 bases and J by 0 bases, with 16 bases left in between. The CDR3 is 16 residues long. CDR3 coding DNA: TGTGCCAGCAGCCCCGAGGGGCGCAGGATGAACACTGAAGCTTTCTTT. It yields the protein CASSPEGRRMNTEAFF. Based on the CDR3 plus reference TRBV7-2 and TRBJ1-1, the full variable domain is GAGVSQSPSNKVTEKGKDVELRCDPISGHTALYWYRQSLGQGLEFLIYFQGNSAPDKSGLPSDRFSAERTGGSVSTLTIQRTQQEDSAVYLCASSPEGRRMNTEAFFGQGTRLTVV.

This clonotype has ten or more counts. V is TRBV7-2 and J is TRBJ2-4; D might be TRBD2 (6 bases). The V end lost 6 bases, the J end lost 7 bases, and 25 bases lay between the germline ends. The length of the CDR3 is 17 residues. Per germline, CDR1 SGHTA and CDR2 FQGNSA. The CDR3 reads CASSLGGGSGNRNIQYF. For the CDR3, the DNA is TGTGCCAGCAGTCTCGGCGGAGGGAGCGGAAATAGGAACATTCAGTACTTC.

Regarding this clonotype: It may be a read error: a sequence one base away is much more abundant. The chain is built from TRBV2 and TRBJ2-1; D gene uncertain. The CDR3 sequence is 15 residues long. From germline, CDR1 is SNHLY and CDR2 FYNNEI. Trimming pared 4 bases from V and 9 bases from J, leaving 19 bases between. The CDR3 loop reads CASSVGTKRYGEQFF. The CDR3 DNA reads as TGTGCCAGCAGTGTTGGTACCAAACGCTACGGTGAGCAGTTCTTC.

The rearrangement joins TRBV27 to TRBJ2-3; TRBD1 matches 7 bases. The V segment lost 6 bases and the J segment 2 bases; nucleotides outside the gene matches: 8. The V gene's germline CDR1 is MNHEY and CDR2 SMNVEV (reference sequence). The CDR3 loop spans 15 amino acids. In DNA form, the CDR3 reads TGTGCCAGCAGGAAAGACAGGGCGTACACAGATACGCAGTATTTT. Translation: CASRKDRAYTDTQYF.

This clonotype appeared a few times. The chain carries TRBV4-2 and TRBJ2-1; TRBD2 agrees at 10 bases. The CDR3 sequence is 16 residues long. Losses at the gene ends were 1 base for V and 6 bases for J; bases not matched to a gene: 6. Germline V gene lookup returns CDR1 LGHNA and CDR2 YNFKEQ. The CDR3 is CASSQAGTSASNEQFF. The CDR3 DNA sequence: TGTGCCAGCAGCCAAGCTGGGACTAGCGCTAGCAATGAGCAGTTCTTC.

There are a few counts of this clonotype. The CDR3 region is CASSPRVSGETQYF. CDR3 sequence (DNA): TGTGCCAGCTCACCACGGGTGTCGGGAGAGACCCAGTACTTC. This sequence joins TRBV18 and TRBJ2-5; unclear D gene. Germline V gives CDR1 KGHSH, CDR2 LQKENI. This CDR3 is 14 amino acids long. Trimming stripped 1 base from V and 4 bases from J, with 10 bases between.

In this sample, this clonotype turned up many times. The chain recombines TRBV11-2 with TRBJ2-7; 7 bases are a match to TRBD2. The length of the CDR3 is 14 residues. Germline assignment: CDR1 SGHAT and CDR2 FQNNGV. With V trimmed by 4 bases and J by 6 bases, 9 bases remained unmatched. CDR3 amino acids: CASSSSGNSREQYF. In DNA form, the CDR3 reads TGTGCCAGCAGCTCCAGCGGGAATTCTCGCGAGCAGTACTTC. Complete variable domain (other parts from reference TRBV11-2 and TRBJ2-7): EAGVAQSPRYKIIEKRQSVAFWCNPISGHATLYWYQQILGQGPKLLIQFQNNGVVDDSQLPKDRFSAERLKGVDSTLKIQPAKLEDSAVYLCASSSSGNSREQYFGPGTRLTVT.

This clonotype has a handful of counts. The CDR3 spells CAWSVVGPKRAPLHF. The CDR3 nucleotides read TGTGCCTGGAGTGTAGTGGGACCCAAAAGGGCACCCCTCCACTTT. The chain carries TRBV30 and TRBJ1-6; TRBD1 is a possible D gene (5 bases). CDR3 size: 15 residues. The V and J ends lost 0 bases and 11 bases respectively, with 17 bases between them. Germline lookup yields CDR1 GTSNPN and CDR2 SVGIG (reference sequence).

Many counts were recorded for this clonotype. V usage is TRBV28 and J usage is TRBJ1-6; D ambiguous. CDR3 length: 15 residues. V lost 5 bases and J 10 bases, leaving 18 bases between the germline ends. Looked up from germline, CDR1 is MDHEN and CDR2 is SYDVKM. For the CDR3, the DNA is TGTGCCAGCAGTACCCCGGACGGGCTGGGGTCACCCCTCCACTTT. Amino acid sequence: CASSTPDGLGSPLHF. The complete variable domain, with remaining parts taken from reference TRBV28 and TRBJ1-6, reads DVKVTQSSRYLVKRTGEKVFLECVQDMDHENMFWYRQDPGLGLRLIYFSYDVKMKEKGDIPEGYSVSREKKERFSLILESASTNQTSMYLCASSTPDGLGSPLHFGNGTRLTVT.

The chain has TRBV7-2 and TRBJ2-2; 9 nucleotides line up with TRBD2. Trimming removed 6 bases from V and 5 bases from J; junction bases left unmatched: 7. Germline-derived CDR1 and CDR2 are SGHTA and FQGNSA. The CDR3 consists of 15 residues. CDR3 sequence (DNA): TGTGCCAGCAGTCTAGGACTAGCGAGTACCGGGGAGCTGTTTTTT. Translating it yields CASSLGLASTGELFF.

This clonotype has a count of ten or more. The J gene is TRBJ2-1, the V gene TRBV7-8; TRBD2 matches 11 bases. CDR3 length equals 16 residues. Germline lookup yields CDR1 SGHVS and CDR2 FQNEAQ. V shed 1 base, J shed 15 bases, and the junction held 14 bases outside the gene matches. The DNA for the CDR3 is TGTGCCAGCAGCTTAGGGGGGAGGCTAGCGGGAGGTCTGGGGTTCTTC. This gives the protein CASSLGGRLAGGLGFF.

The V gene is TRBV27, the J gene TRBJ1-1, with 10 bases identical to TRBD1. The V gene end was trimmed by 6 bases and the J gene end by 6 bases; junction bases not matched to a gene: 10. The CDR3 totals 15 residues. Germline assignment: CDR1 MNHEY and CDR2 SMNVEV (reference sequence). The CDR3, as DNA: TGTGCCAGCAGACTCCGGGACAGGGGAATCCCTGAAGCTTTCTTT. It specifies CASRLRDRGIPEAFF.

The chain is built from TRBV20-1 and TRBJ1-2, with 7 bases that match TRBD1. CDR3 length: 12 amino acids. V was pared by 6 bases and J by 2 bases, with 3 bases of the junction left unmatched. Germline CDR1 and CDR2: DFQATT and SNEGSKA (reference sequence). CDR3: CSAGQFNYGYTF. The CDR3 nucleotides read TGCAGTGCGGGACAGTTCAACTATGGCTACACCTTC.

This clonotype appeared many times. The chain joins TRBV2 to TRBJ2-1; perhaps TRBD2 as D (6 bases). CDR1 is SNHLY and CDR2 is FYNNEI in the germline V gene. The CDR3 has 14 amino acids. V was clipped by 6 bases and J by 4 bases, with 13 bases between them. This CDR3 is CASSGLTLYNEQFF. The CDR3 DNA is TGTGCCAGCAGCGGACTAACCCTTTACAATGAGCAGTTCTTC.

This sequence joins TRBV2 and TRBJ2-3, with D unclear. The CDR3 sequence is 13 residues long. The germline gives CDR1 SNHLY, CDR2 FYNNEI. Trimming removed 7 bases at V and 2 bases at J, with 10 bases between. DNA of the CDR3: TGTGCCAGCAAGGGCAGAGACACAGATACGCAGTATTTT. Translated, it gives CASKGRDTDTQYF.

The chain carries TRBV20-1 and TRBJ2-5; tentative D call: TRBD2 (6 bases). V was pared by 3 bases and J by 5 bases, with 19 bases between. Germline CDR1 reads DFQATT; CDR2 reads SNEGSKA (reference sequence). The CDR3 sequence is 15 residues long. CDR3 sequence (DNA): TGCAGTGCTAGTCCCCTAGGAGGGACGTGGGAGACCCAGTACTTC. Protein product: CSASPLGGTWETQYF.

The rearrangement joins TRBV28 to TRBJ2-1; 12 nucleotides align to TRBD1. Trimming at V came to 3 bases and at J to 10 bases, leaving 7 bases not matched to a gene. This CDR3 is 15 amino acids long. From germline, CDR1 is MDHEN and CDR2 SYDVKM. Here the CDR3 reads CASSFFIGTGGEQFF. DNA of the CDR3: TGTGCCAGCAGTTTCTTCATTGGGACAGGGGGCGAGCAGTTCTTC.

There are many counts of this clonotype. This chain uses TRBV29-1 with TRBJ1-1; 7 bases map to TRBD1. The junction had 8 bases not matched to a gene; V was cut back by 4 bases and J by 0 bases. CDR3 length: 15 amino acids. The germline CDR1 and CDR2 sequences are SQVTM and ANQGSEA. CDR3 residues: CSVGRQGPMNTEAFF. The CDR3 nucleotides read TGCAGCGTTGGTCGACAGGGCCCTATGAACACTGAAGCTTTCTTT. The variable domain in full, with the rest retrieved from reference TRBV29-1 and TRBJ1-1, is SAVISQKPSRDICQRGTSLTIQCQVDSQVTMMFWYRQQPGQSLTLIATANQGSEATYESGFVIDKFPISRPNLTFSTLTVSNMSPEDSSIYLCSVGRQGPMNTEAFFGQGTRLTVV.

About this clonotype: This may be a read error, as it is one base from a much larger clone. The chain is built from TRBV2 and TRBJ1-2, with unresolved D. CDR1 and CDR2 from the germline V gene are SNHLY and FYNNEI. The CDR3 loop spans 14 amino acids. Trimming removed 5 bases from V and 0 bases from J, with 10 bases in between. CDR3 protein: CASSWSSSNYGYTF. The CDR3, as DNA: TGTGCCAGCAGTTGGTCTTCTTCTAACTATGGCTACACCTTC.

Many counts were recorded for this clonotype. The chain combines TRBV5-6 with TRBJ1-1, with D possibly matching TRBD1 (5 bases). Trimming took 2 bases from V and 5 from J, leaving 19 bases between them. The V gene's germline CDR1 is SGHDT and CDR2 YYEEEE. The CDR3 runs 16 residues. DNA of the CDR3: TGTGCCAGCAGCTTTCAAAGAGGCAGGGCTGGGACTGAAGCTTTCTTT. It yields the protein CASSFQRGRAGTEAFF.

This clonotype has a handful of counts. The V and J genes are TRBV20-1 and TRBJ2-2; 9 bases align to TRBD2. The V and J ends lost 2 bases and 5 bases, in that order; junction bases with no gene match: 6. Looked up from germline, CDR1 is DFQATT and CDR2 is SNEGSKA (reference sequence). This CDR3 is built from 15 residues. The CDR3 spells CSARYSGRDTGELFF. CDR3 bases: TGCAGTGCTAGATATAGCGGGAGAGATACCGGGGAGCTGTTTTTT.